One and the same sample provided the 24 T cell receptor beta chains below, sequenced in a study of blood T cells in healthy people across ages. Sample-barcoded 5' priming and a J-beta primer mix drove a second PCR of roughly 6 to 12 cycles. One entry per CDR3 protein, called by TCRdb with MiXCR from the 5' RACE reads. Seen here are approximately 800,000 distinct CDR3 sequences, roughly 50% observed once, and the top ten hold about a quarter. The material sequenced was blood. The source is a man in his forties in good health.

V usage is TRBV2 and J usage is TRBJ2-1; TRBD2 matches at 13 bases. The CDR3 totals 15 residues. V trimming: 3 bases; J trimming: 10 bases; junction bases outside the gene matches: 6. The germline gives CDR1 SNHLY, CDR2 FYNNEI. CDR3 protein: CASSEVLAGGHEQFF. DNA for the CDR3: TGTGCCAGCAGTGAGGTACTAGCGGGAGGGCACGAGCAGTTCTTC. The whole variable domain, filled in from reference TRBV2 and TRBJ2-1, reads EPEVTQTPSHQVTQMGQEVILRCVPISNHLYFYWYRQILGQKVEFLVSFYNNEISEKSEIFDDQFSVERPDGSNFTLKIRSTKLEDSAMYFCASSEVLAGGHEQFFGPGTRLTVL.

CDR3 in amino acids: CSATITSGTHNEQFF. In DNA, the CDR3 is TGCAGTGCCACTATTACTAGCGGGACCCACAATGAGCAGTTCTTC. The genes are TRBV20-1 and TRBJ2-1; 10 bases align to TRBD2. The germline gives CDR1 DFQATT, CDR2 SNEGSKA (reference sequence). V gave up 6 bases and J gave up 5 bases; unmatched junction bases: 10. The CDR3 is made up of 15 amino acids.

J is TRBJ2-4 and V is TRBV10-3; 7 nucleotides align to TRBD1. Matching the DNA end better, TRBJ2-7 makes the J call doubtful. Germline V gene data show CDR1 as ENHRY and CDR2 as SYGVKD. The CDR3 covers 14 residues. The CDR3 coding sequence is TGTGCCATTGGGGCCGGGACAGAGAAATACGAGCAGTACTTC. Its protein product is CAIGAGTEKYEQYF.

This clonotype was counted a few times. V is TRBV4-2 and J is TRBJ1-6, with unresolved D. Germline V gene lookup returns CDR1 LGHNA and CDR2 YNFKEQ. This CDR3 spans 16 amino acids. V was cut by 2 bases and J by 4 bases, with 12 bases left in between. The CDR3: CASSQNWAAYNSPLHF. In DNA form, the CDR3 reads TGTGCCAGCAGCCAAAATTGGGCAGCTTATAATTCACCCCTCCACTTT.

The V gene is TRBV5-4, the J gene TRBJ2-1, with 13 bases fitting TRBD2. Germline CDR1 reads SGHNT; CDR2 reads YYREEE (reference sequence). The CDR3 is 17 residues long. Trimming removed 4 bases from V and 5 bases from J; junction bases left unmatched: 9. This CDR3 reads CASSLGLAGEHHNEQFF. The DNA for the CDR3 is TGTGCCAGCAGCCTCGGACTAGCGGGAGAACACCACAATGAGCAGTTCTTC.

This chain joins TRBV2 and TRBJ2-6; tentative D call: TRBD1 (6 bases). V lost 11 bases and J lost 3, with 17 bases in between. Per germline, CDR1 SNHLY and CDR2 FYNNEI. This CDR3 comprises 15 residues. CDR3 bases: TGTGCCCCCTTCCAGGGGCCGAGTGGGGCCAACGTCCTGACTTTC. Translating gives CAPFQGPSGANVLTF.

The chain carries TRBV7-9 and TRBJ1-4; possibly TRBD1 for D (6 bases). The germline V gene encodes CDR1 SEHNR and CDR2 FQNEAQ (reference sequence). CDR3 length: 14 residues. Trimming shortened V by 2 bases and J by 8 bases, and 12 bases separated the two germline ends. DNA for the CDR3: TGTGCCAGCAGCTTACATCCAGGACAGGAAAAACTGTTTTTT. Translation: CASSLHPGQEKLFF.

The V gene is TRBV29-1, the J gene TRBJ2-5, with D perhaps TRBD2 (6 bases). Germline CDR1 and CDR2: SQVTM and ANQGSEA. CDR3 length: 15 amino acids. V dropped 3 bases and J dropped 2 bases, with 16 bases sitting between them. CDR3 region: CSVDRSGVKQETQYF. For the CDR3, the DNA is TGCAGCGTTGATAGATCGGGAGTGAAGCAAGAGACCCAGTACTTC.

The rearrangement uses TRBV20-1 and TRBJ1-6; 8 positions agree with TRBD1. With 3 bases clipped from V and 0 bases from J, the junction kept 10 bases outside the gene matches. Germline lookup yields CDR1 DFQATT and CDR2 SNEGSKA (reference sequence). The CDR3 consists of 18 residues. The DNA for the CDR3 is TGCAGTGCTAGCCCCCCCCGACAGGGGAGCTCCTATAATTCACCCCTCCACTTT. Amino acid sequence: CSASPPRQGSSYNSPLHF.

V usage is TRBV4-3 and J usage is TRBJ2-2, with 8 bases matching TRBD1. CDR1 is LGHNA, CDR2 YSLEER, per germline. This CDR3 is 15 amino acids long. J was trimmed by 7 bases and V by 4 bases; bases with no gene match: 8. The CDR3 region has the DNA TGCGCCAGCAGCCTCGGACAGGGAAGGATCGGGGAGCTGTTTTTT. Translated, it gives CASSLGQGRIGELFF.

The chain carries TRBV14 and TRBJ2-1; the D is unclear. The CDR3 is 13 amino acids. Trimming left V 1 base short and J 7 bases short, with 8 bases between. The germline V gene has CDR1 SGHDN and CDR2 FVKESK. The CDR3 protein is CASSQAVGNEQFF. For the CDR3, the DNA is TGTGCCAGCAGCCAAGCCGTCGGGAATGAGCAGTTCTTC. The entire variable domain, with the rest obtained from reference TRBV14 and TRBJ2-1, is as follows: EAGVTQFPSHSVIEKGQTVTLRCDPISGHDNLYWYRRVMGKEIKFLLHFVKESKQDESGMPNNRFLAERTGGTYSTLKVQPAELEDSGVYFCASSQAVGNEQFFGPGTRLTVL.

V is TRBV4-1 and J is TRBJ2-7, with D possibly matching TRBD1 (5 bases). The germline gives CDR1 MGHRA, CDR2 YSYEKL. V dropped 0 bases and J dropped 2 bases, with 14 bases sitting between them. This CDR3 region has 16 residues. DNA of the CDR3: TGCGCCAGCAGCCAAGAGATGGGTCGCAGGGCCTACGAGCAGTACTTC. Protein sequence: CASSQEMGRRAYEQYF.

Only one count was recorded for this clonotype. The CDR3 region is CASRSLGLLNTEAFF. The DNA of the CDR3 is TGTGCCAGCAGGAGCCTGGGACTCTTGAACACTGAAGCTTTCTTT. The chain employs TRBV6-4 and TRBJ1-1; D perhaps matches TRBD1 (5 bases). Looked up from germline, CDR1 is MRHNA and CDR2 is SNTAGT. Trimming cost V 6 bases and J 0 bases, with 14 bases left between them. CDR3 size: 15 residues.

The chain links TRBV9 to TRBJ2-5; 12 bases fit TRBD2. Germline V gene sequence: CDR1 SGDLS, CDR2 YYNGEE. V lost 4 bases and J lost 5; bases outside the gene matches: 6. The CDR3 has 15 residues. The CDR3 reads CASSPLAGGAETQYF. Written as DNA, the CDR3 is TGTGCCAGCAGCCCACTAGCGGGGGGCGCGGAGACCCAGTACTTC.

The CDR3 DNA reads TGTGCCATCAGGGGACAGCTGTCTAGCACAGATACGCAGTATTTT. This gives the protein CAIRGQLSSTDTQYF. V is TRBV10-3 and J is TRBJ2-3, with TRBD1 matching 7 bases. The CDR3 is 15 amino acids. CDR1 is ENHRY and CDR2 is SYGVKD in the germline V gene. With V trimmed by 6 bases and J by 0 bases, 6 bases remained unmatched.

With respect to this clonotype: A junction end diverges from the germline sequence, so it may reflect a read error. This sequence joins TRBV20-1 and TRBJ1-2; a weak D match, TRBD1 (5 bases). Germline CDR1 is DFQATT and CDR2 is SNEGSKA (reference sequence). CDR3 length: 12 amino acids. The CDR3 spells CSASGGSDGYTF. As DNA, the CDR3 is TGTAGTGCTAGTGGGGGGTCGGATGGCTACACCTTC.

The chain employs TRBV20-1 and TRBJ2-1; 7 nucleotides agree with TRBD1. Germline values: CDR1 DFQATT, CDR2 SNEGSKA (reference sequence). V lost 2 bases, J lost 4 bases, and 8 bases stayed unmatched. This CDR3 has 15 residues. CDR3 region: CSARIPGQQYNEQFF. The CDR3, as DNA: TGCAGTGCTAGAATACCGGGACAGCAGTACAATGAGCAGTTCTTC.

For this clonotype: One junction end disagrees with the germline gene, perhaps due to a read error. This chain links TRBV20-1 with TRBJ2-3; the D gene could be TRBD1 or TRBD2 (5 bases each). Germline V CDR1 and CDR2: DFQATT, SNEGSKA (reference sequence). The CDR3 is 14 amino acids. Written as DNA, the CDR3 is TGCAGTGCTAGAGGGGGGAATCCCTCAGATATGCAGTATTTT. It is translated as CSARGGNPSDMQYF.

The gene calls are TRBV2 and TRBJ2-5, with unresolved D. Looked up from germline, CDR1 is SNHLY and CDR2 is FYNNEI. V lost 4 bases to trimming and J lost 2 bases, with 8 bases between them. This CDR3 is built from 13 residues. The CDR3 loop reads CASSGLTQETQYF. Written as DNA, the CDR3 is TGTGCCAGCAGTGGTTTGACACAAGAGACCCAGTACTTC.

This clonotype was picked up a small number of times. The chain is built from TRBV28 and TRBJ2-3; unclear D gene. Germline CDR1 is MDHEN and CDR2 is SYDVKM. CDR3 size: 13 residues. The V and J ends lost 8 bases and 0 bases respectively, with 9 bases between them. The CDR3 loop is CASCGGSTDTQYF. CDR3 sequence (DNA): TGTGCCAGCTGTGGCGGTAGCACAGATACGCAGTATTTT.

This chain connects TRBV3-1 to TRBJ2-3; tentatively, D is TRBD1 (6 bases). This CDR3 has 16 amino acids. Germline CDR1 LGHDT, CDR2 YNNKEL (reference sequence). The V and J ends lost 5 bases and 5 bases respectively, with 20 bases between them. The CDR3 here is CASSYTPTRGLDTQYF. CDR3 coding DNA: TGTGCCAGCAGCTATACCCCGACGAGGGGGTTAGATACGCAGTATTTT.

This chain joins TRBV10-3 and TRBJ1-1; D gene uncertain. Trimming shortened V by 6 bases and J by 3 bases, and 8 bases separated the two germline ends. Germline CDR1 and CDR2: ENHRY and SYGVKD. CDR3 length: 12 residues. This CDR3 is CAIRARDTEAFF. The CDR3 DNA sequence: TGTGCCATCAGGGCTCGGGACACTGAAGCTTTCTTT.

The V and J genes are TRBV12-3 or TRBV12-4 and TRBJ1-5, with D hard to call. The CDR3 spans 15 residues. With 3 bases removed from V and 0 bases from J, the gap between germline ends came to 9 bases. For the CDR3, the DNA is TGTGCCAGCAGTTTTGGTGGACTTAGCAATCAGCCCCAGCATTTT. This gives the protein CASSFGGLSNQPQHF.

The chain links TRBV9 to TRBJ1-4, with 12 bases aligning to TRBD1. V dropped 3 bases and J dropped 7; count of bases not matched to a gene: 7. The CDR3 consists of 16 residues. Germline V gene data show CDR1 as SGDLS and CDR2 as YYNGEE. CDR3 sequence: CASSGDRGLKREKLFF. Here the CDR3 DNA reads TGTGCCAGCAGCGGGGACAGGGGGCTGAAACGTGAAAAACTGTTTTTT.